Presented here are 5 T cell receptor beta chains from one specimen sequenced in a study of monozygotic twins with cystic fibrosis. Generated by immunoSEQ multiplex PCR, the TCRdb table keeps only in-frame clones and is missing some. The repertoire includes 30,000 or so clones, about 92% of them detected once, and 0.85% to 1% sits in the top ten. The sequenced sample was blood. These receptors came from a girl aged 2 to 9 with cystic fibrosis.

The chain has TRBV9 and TRBJ2-1; 9 nucleotides match TRBD2. V shed 0 bases, J shed 7 bases, and the junction held 5 bases outside the gene matches. Per the germline V gene, CDR1 is SGDLS and CDR2 is YYNGEE. The CDR3 covers 15 residues. The CDR3: CASSVEAGGWNEQFF. CDR3 sequence (DNA): TGTGCCAGCAGCGTAGAAGCGGGAGGTTGGAATGAGCAGTTCTTC.

The V call is TRBV6-1, the J call TRBJ2-2, with D tentatively TRBD1 (6 bases). Germline V gene lookup returns CDR1 MNHNS and CDR2 SASEGT. V was pared by 6 bases and J by 3 bases, with 11 bases between. CDR3 size: 14 residues. CDR3: CASRTGTYTGELFF. The DNA for the CDR3 is TGTGCCAGCAGAACAGGGACCTACACCGGGGAGCTGTTTTTT.

The chain joins TRBV28 to TRBJ1-2, with 10 nucleotides matching TRBD1. The ends lost 9 bases at V and 6 bases at J; junction bases unmatched: 4. The CDR3 length is 12 residues. From germline, CDR1 is MDHEN and CDR2 SYDVKM. In nucleotides, the CDR3 is TGTGCCAGTTGGGGACAGGGGAATGGCTACACCTTC. It codes for CASWGQGNGYTF.

The V gene is TRBV11-2, the J gene TRBJ2-3; TRBD2 aligns across 14 bases. V lost 0 bases, J lost 7 bases, and 9 bases stayed unmatched. The CDR3 has 18 amino acids. Looked up from germline, CDR1 is SGHAT and CDR2 is FQNNGV. CDR3 DNA: TGTGCCAGCAGCTTAGATGTAACGACTAGCGGGGGGGCAAATACGCAGTATTTT. Residues: CASSLDVTTSGGANTQYF.

The chain links TRBV5-1 to TRBJ1-1, with D maybe TRBD1 (5 bases). In germline, CDR1 is SGHRS, CDR2 YFSETQ. The CDR3 length is 15 residues. V was trimmed by 4 bases and J by 3 bases, leaving 16 bases between them. As DNA, the CDR3 is TGCGCCAGCAGCCCCGGTACTAGGGGTGACACTGAAGCTTTCTTT. Translated, it gives CASSPGTRGDTEAFF.